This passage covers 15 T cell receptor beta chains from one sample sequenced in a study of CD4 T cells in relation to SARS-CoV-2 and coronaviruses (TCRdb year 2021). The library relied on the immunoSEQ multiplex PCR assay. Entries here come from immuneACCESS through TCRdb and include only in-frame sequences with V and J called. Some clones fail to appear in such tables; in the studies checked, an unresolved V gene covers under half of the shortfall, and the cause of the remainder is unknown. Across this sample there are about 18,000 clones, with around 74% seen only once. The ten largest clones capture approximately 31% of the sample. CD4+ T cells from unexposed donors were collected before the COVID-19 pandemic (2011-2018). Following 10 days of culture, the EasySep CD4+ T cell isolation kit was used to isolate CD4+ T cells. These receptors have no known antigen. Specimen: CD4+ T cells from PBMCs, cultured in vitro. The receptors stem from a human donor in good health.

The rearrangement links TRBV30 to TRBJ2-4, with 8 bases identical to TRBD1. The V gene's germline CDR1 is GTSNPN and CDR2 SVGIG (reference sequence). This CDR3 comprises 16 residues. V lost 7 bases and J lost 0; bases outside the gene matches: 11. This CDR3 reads CASQGGDFLAKNIQYF. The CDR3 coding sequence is TGTGCCTCACAGGGGGGAGATTTTCTAGCCAAAAACATTCAGTACTTC.

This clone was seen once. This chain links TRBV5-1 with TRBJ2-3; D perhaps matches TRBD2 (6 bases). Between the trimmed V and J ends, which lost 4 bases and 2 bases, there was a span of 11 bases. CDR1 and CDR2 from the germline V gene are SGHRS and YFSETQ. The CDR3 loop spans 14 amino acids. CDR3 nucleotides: TGCGCCAGCAGCCTCGGGACTCCCACAGATACGCAGTATTTT. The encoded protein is CASSLGTPTDTQYF.

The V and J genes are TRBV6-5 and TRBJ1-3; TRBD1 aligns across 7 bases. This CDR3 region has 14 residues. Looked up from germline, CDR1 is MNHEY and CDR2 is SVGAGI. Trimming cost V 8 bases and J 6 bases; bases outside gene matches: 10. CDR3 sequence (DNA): TGTGCCAGCGTTCAGGGGGTTCTTGCAAACACCATATATTTT. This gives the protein CASVQGVLANTIYF.

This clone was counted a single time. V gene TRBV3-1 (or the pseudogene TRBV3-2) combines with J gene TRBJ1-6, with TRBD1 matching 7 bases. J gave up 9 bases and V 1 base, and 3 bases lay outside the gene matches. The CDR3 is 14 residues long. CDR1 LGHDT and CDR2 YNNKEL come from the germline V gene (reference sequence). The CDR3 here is CASSQAGGSSPLHF. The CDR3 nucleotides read TGTGCCAGCAGCCAAGCAGGGGGGAGTTCACCCCTCCACTTT.

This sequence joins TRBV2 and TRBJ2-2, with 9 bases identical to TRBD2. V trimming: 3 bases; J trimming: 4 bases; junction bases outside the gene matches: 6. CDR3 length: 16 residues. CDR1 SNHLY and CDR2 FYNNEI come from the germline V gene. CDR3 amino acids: CASSELGLATTGELFF. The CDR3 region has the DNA TGTGCCAGCAGTGAGTTGGGACTAGCAACCACCGGGGAGCTGTTTTTT.

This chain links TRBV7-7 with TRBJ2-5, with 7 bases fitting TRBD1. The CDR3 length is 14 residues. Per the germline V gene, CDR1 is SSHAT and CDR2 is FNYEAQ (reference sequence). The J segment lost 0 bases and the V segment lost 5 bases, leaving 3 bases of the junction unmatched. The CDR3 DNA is TGTGCCAGCAGCATCGGGACAGACCAAGAGACCCAGTACTTC. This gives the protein CASSIGTDQETQYF.

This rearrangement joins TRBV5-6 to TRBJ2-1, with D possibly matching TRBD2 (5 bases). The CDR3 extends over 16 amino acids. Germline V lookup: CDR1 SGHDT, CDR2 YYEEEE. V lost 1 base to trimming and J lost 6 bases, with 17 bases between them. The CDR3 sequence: CASSLWIGRRGNEQFF. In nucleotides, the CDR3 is TGTGCCAGCAGCTTGTGGATAGGTCGTCGGGGCAATGAGCAGTTCTTC.

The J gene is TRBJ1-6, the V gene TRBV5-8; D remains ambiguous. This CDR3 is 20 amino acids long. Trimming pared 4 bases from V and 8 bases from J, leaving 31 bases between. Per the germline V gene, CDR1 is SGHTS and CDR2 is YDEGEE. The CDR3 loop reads CASSPDLSVPRKKGDSPLHF. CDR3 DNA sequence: TGTGCCAGCAGCCCGGACTTGTCAGTCCCCCGTAAGAAGGGCGATTCACCCCTCCACTTT.

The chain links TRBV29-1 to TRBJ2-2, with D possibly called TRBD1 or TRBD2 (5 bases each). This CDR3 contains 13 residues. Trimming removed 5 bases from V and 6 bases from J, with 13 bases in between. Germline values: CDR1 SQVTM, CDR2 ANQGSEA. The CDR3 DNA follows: TGCAGCGTTTACGGGGCCCACTCCGGGGAGCTGTTTTTT. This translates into CSVYGAHSGELFF.

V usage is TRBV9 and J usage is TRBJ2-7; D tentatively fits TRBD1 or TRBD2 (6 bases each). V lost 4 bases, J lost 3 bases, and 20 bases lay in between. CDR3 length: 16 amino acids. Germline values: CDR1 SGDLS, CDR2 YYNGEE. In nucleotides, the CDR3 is TGTGCCAGCAGCATCGAGGGGGGAGTATCCGTCTACGAGCAGTACTTC. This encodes CASSIEGGVSVYEQYF.

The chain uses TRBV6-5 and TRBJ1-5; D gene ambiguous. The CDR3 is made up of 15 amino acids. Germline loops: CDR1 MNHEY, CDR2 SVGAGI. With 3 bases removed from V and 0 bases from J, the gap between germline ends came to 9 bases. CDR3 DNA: TGTGCCAGCAGTTATCTGGCAGATAGCAATCAGCCCCAGCATTTT. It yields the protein CASSYLADSNQPQHF.

The CDR3 reads CASSPEARVNTEAFF. Here the CDR3 DNA reads TGTGCCAGCTCACCGGAGGCCAGAGTTAACACTGAAGCTTTCTTT. The chain joins TRBV18 to TRBJ1-1; D not certain. Germline lookup yields CDR1 KGHSH and CDR2 LQKENI. The CDR3 spans 15 residues. V gave up 3 bases and J gave up 2 bases, with 13 bases separating them.

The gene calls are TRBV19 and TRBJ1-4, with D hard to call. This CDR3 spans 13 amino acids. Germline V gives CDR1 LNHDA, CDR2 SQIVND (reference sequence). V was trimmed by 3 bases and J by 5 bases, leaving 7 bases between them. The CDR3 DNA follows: TGTGCCAGTAGTATCAACAGAAATGAAAAACTGTTTTTT. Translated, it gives CASSINRNEKLFF.

The CDR3: CASSTLSRLAGRNEQFF. Written as DNA, the CDR3 is TGTGCCAGTAGTACCCTTTCCCGACTAGCGGGAAGGAATGAGCAGTTCTTC. This chain joins TRBV19 and TRBJ2-1, with 11 bases matching TRBD2. The germline V gene encodes CDR1 LNHDA and CDR2 SQIVND (reference sequence). J gave up 7 bases and V 4 bases, and 12 bases lay outside the gene matches. The CDR3 contains 17 residues.

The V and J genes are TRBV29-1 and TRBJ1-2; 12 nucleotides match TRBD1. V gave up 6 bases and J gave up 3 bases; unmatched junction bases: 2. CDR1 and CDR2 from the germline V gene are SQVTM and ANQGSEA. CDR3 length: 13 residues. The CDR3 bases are TGCAGCGTCGGGACAGGGGGCGACTATGGCTACACCTTC. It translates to CSVGTGGDYGYTF.